This T cell receptor (beta chain) is from a study of CD8 T cells in ankylosing spondylitis. TCRdb fed the 5' RACE reads into MiXCR, producing one record per CDR3 protein. The repertoire holds 85,000 to 90,000 distinct CDR3 sequences, with around 30% as singletons. The sample taken for sequencing was blood, either unsorted or a sorted T cell fraction (not recorded which). The clonotype comes from a male donor with ankylosing spondylitis or in good health (not recorded which).

The CDR3 sequence is CASSTDRGTDTQYF. DNA of the CDR3: TGCGCCAGCAGCACCGACAGGGGGACAGATACGCAGTATTTT. The chain has TRBV5-1 and TRBJ2-3; 9 bases line up with TRBD1. The trim removed 4 bases at V and 3 bases at J, leaving 3 bases unmatched. The CDR3 covers 14 residues. Germline V lookup: CDR1 SGHRS, CDR2 YFSETQ.